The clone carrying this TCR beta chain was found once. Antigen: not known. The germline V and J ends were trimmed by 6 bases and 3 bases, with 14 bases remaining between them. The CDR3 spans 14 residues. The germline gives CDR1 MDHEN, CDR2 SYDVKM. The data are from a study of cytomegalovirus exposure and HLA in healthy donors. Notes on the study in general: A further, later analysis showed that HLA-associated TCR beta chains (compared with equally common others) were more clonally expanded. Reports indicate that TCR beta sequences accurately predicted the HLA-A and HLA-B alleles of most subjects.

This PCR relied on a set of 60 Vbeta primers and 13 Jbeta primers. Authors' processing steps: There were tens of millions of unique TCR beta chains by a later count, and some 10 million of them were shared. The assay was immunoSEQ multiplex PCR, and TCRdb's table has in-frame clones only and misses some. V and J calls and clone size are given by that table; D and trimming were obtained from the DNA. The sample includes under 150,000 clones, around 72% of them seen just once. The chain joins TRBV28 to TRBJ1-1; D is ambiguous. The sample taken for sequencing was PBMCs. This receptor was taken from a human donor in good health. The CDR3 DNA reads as TGTGCCAGCAGCTCAGCGGGGAAGTACACTGAAGCTTTCTTT. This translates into CASSSAGKYTEAFF.